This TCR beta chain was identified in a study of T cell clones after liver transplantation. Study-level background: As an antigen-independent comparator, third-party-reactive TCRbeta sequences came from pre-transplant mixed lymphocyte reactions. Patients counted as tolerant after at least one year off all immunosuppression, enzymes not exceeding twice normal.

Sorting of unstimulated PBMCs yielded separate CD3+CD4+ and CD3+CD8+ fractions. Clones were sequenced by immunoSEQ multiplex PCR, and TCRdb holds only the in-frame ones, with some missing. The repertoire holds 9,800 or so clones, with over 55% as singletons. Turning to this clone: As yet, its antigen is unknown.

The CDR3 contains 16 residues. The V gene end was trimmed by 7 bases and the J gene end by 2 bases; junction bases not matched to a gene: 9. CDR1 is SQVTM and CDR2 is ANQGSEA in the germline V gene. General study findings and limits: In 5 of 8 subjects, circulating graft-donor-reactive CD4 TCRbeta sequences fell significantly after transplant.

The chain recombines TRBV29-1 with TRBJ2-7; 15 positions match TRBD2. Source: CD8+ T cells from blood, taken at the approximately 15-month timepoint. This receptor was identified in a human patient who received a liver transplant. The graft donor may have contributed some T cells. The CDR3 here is CSAAGLAGGRPYEQYV. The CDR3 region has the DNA TGCAGCGCCGCGGGACTAGCGGGAGGTCGCCCCTACGAGCAGTACGTC.